The rows below give T cell receptor beta chains drawn from one sample of a study of PD-L1 blockade in urothelial cancer. The method was immunoSEQ multiplex PCR; TCRdb's version includes in-frame clones alone and lacks a portion of them. The data hold around 80,000 clones, with about nine tenths observed a single time. Source: PBMCs, taken around atezolizumab (anti-PD-L1) treatment. Receptors originate from a woman aged 65 to 85 with urothelial cancer. The CDR3 runs from the conserved cysteine through the conserved F or W. A D gene is named only where the DNA matches it firmly. The size entry is marked missing in some rows and otherwise reads once, few, many or a size class.

.	TRBV30	.	TRBJ1-1	CAWSVFGGLEAFF	TGTGCCTGGAGTGTATTTGGGGGCCTTGAAGCTTTCTTT
.	TRBV2	TRBD1	TRBJ1-3	CASARTGGGYPYSGNTIYF	TGTGCCAGCGCCCGAACAGGGGGCGGATATCCTTACTCTGGAAACACCATATATTTT
few	TRBV4-1	.	TRBJ1-2	CASSQVGRTWGYGYTF	TGCGCCAGCAGCCAAGTTGGGAGGACCTGGGGCTATGGCTACACCTTC
.	TRBV4-3	TRBD2	TRBJ2-1	CASSRASGGERDNEQFF	TGCGCCAGCAGCCGAGCTAGCGGGGGGGAGAGGGACAATGAGCAGTTCTTC
.	TRBV29-1	.	TRBJ2-1	CSVGVAPYNEQFF	TGCAGCGTTGGAGTAGCCCCGTACAATGAGCAGTTCTTC
.	TRBV5-6	.	TRBJ1-2	CASSSGGGYTF	TGTGCCAGCAGCTCCGGAGGGGGCTACACCTTC
.	TRBV28	.	TRBJ2-7	CASSPRALTHEQYF	TGTGCCAGCAGTCCGCGCGCCCTTACCCACGAGCAGTACTTC
.	TRBV5-8	.	TRBJ1-1	CASSLPGRVTEAFF	TGTGCCAGCAGCTTGCCAGGGAGGGTTACTGAAGCTTTCTTT
.	TRBV2	.	TRBJ2-2	CASSMGPGELFF	TGTGCCAGCAGTATGGGCCCCGGGGAGCTGTTTTTT
.	TRBV28	TRBD1	TRBJ2-1	CASNSGQGRHEQFF	TGTGCCAGCAATTCGGGACAGGGTCGGCATGAGCAGTTCTTC
once	TRBV30	.	TRBJ2-1	CAWSNGPSSYNEQFF	TGTGCCTGGAGTAATGGGCCCAGCTCCTACAATGAGCAGTTCTTC
.	TRBV11-2	.	TRBJ2-1	CASSLDLAPNEQFF	TGTGCCAGCAGCTTAGACCTAGCCCCCAATGAGCAGTTCTTC
.	TRBV15	.	TRBJ2-7	CATSRDRFRGSDYEQYF	TGTGCCACCAGCAGAGATCGTTTCAGGGGATCTGATTACGAGCAGTACTTC
.	TRBV19	TRBD1	TRBJ1-5	CASSAGTGRSNQPQHF	TGTGCCAGTAGTGCCGGGACAGGGAGGTCGAATCAGCCCCAGCATTTT
few	TRBV6-1	.	TRBJ2-7	CASRARVVEQYF	TGTGCCAGCAGGGCCAGGGTTGTCGAGCAGTACTTC
.	TRBV19	TRBD2	TRBJ2-2	CASSILAGVSNTGELFF	TGTGCCAGTAGTATCCTAGCGGGAGTGTCGAATACCGGGGAGCTGTTTTTT
.	TRBV15	TRBD1	TRBJ1-1	CATSADRRTEAFF	TGTGCCACCAGTGCGGACAGGCGCACTGAAGCTTTCTTT
.	TRBV27	.	TRBJ2-5	CASRPGHKETQYF	TGTGCCAGCAGACCGGGACACAAAGAGACCCAGTACTTC
.	TRBV11-2	.	TRBJ2-5	CASSLGGTQYF	TGTGCCAGCAGCTTGGGGGGGACCCAGTACTTC
.	TRBV4-2	.	TRBJ2-5	CASSQASSLDLWYQETQYF	TGTGCCAGCAGCCAAGCCTCCTCCCTTGACTTATGGTACCAAGAGACCCAGTACTTC
.	TRBV2	.	TRBJ2-2	CASGADWGGELFF	TGTGCCAGCGGAGCGGACTGGGGTGGGGAGCTGTTTTTT
.	TRBV5-5	.	TRBJ1-5	CASSLMSDQPQHF	TGTGCCAGCAGCTTGATGTCAGATCAGCCCCAGCATTTT
.	TRBV7-8	TRBD1	TRBJ1-4	CASGLETGAANEKLFF	TGTGCCAGCGGCTTGGAGACAGGGGCCGCTAATGAAAAACTGTTTTTT
.	TRBV18	TRBD1	TRBJ1-1	CASSPGLPGQGNSEAFF	TGTGCCAGCTCACCCGGATTACCGGGACAGGGAAATTCTGAAGCTTTCTTT
.	TRBV10-2	.	TRBJ1-1	CASSEFDSAEAFF	TGCGCCAGCAGTGAGTTCGACAGCGCTGAAGCTTTCTTT
.	TRBV6-5	TRBD1	TRBJ1-2	CASSVDRDYGYTF	TGTGCCAGCAGTGTGGACAGGGACTATGGCTACACCTTC
.	TRBV5-6	.	TRBJ1-5	CASSRRRSQPQHF	TGTGCCAGCAGCCGCCGTCGTAGTCAGCCCCAGCATTTT
.	TRBV19	TRBD2	TRBJ2-1	CASSIASGRTYEQFF	TGTGCCAGTAGTATTGCTAGCGGGAGGACGTATGAGCAGTTCTTC
once	TRBV18	TRBD1	TRBJ2-3	CASYRQGVPDTQYF	TGTGCCAGCTATCGACAGGGGGTTCCAGATACGCAGTATTTT
once	TRBV19	TRBD1	TRBJ2-5	CASSQQGVETQYF	TGTGCCAGTAGCCAACAGGGGGTGGAGACCCAGTACTTC
.	TRBV28	.	TRBJ2-2	CASSFSTDLIGELFF	TGTGCCAGCAGTTTCTCCACAGACCTGATAGGGGAGCTGTTTTTT
.	TRBV6-1	TRBD2	TRBJ2-3	CASSGAGGRSTDTQYF	TGTGCCAGCAGTGGCGCGGGGGGGAGGTCCACAGATACGCAGTATTTT
.	TRBV28	TRBD2	TRBJ2-7	CASSWATSGGEQYF	TGTGCCAGCAGTTGGGCGACTAGCGGGGGCGAGCAGTACTTC
.	TRBV5-4	.	TRBJ2-7	CASSLGTPPLVEQYF	TGTGCCAGCAGCTTGGGGACTCCCCCCCTGGTGGAGCAGTACTTC
.	TRBV19	.	TRBJ1-2	CASSIAVAGGYTF	TGTGCCAGTAGTATAGCGGTTGCGGGCGGCTACACCTTC
.	TRBV29-1	.	TRBJ2-3	CSVRDFSNTDTQYF	TGCAGCGTGCGGGACTTTAGCAACACAGATACGCAGTATTTT
few	TRBV7-3	TRBD2	TRBJ2-1	CASSPTSGRYNEQFF	TGTGCCAGCAGCCCGACTAGCGGGAGATACAATGAGCAGTTCTTC
.	TRBV15	TRBD2	TRBJ2-5	CATSTSGGAEETQYF	TGTGCCACCAGTACTAGCGGGGGGGCAGAAGAGACCCAGTACTTC
.	TRBV6-1	TRBD1	TRBJ2-5	CASSGQDRDARETQYF	TGTGCCAGCAGTGGCCAGGACAGGGACGCTCGGGAGACCCAGTACTTC
once	TRBV4-1	TRBD1	TRBJ2-3	CASSHNPGTGDTDTQYF	TGCGCCAGCAGCCATAATCCCGGGACAGGGGACACAGATACGCAGTATTTT
.	TRBV5-1	TRBD1	TRBJ1-4	CASSRDNRGHEKLFF	TGCGCCAGCAGCAGGGATAACAGGGGTCATGAAAAACTGTTTTTT
.	TRBV7-2	TRBD1	TRBJ1-1	CASSLNRGNTEAFF	TGTGCCAGCAGTTTAAACAGGGGTAACACTGAAGCTTTCTTT
.	TRBV4-3	.	TRBJ1-6	CASSQGPGSRHNSPLHF	TGCGCCAGCAGCCAAGGGCCCGGGTCCCGGCATAATTCACCCCTCCACTTT
.	TRBV7-2	TRBD2	TRBJ2-4	CASSLVVQGGIQYF	TGTGCCAGCAGCTTAGTAGTCCAGGGAGGGATTCAGTACTTC
.	TRBV7-2	.	TRBJ2-7	CASSLGGGYEQYF	TGTGCCAGCAGCCTGGGAGGGGGTTACGAGCAGTACTTC
.	TRBV6-6	.	TRBJ1-5	CASMAQAGRQPQHF	TGTGCCAGCATGGCCCAGGCAGGCCGGCAGCCCCAGCATTTT
.	TRBV6-1	TRBD1	TRBJ2-7	CASRMGQGSYEQYF	TGTGCCAGCAGGATGGGACAGGGGTCCTACGAGCAGTACTTC
.	TRBV5-5	TRBD2	TRBJ2-5	CASRETSGAETQYF	TGTGCCAGCAGGGAGACTAGCGGGGCTGAGACCCAGTACTTC
.	TRBV29-1	.	TRBJ2-2	CSVARVSGELFF	TGCAGCGTTGCCCGGGTTTCCGGGGAGCTGTTTTTT
.	TRBV10-3	TRBD1	TRBJ2-7	CAISRQGTYEQYF	TGTGCCATCAGTCGACAGGGAACCTACGAGCAGTACTTC